This entry lists 32 T cell receptor beta chains sequenced from one sample in a study of regulatory T cells in long-lasting Graves disease. CDR3 regions were amplified by Arm-PCR using iRepertoire HTBI primers to build TCR beta libraries. TCRdb reprocessed the multiplex PCR reads via MiXCR and lists one record per CDR3 protein. The profile covers around 500,000 distinct CDR3 sequences, with less than 25% appearing a single time and 6.5% to 8% taken by the ten largest. Time point in this sample: persistent/refractory GD, antithyroid drugs over 5 years with positive TRAb. From PBMCs, RNA was extracted and then used to make the TCR library. Sequences were derived from peripheral blood mononuclear cells (PBMCs), sampled when the disease was refractory, from a patient treated with antithyroid drugs. Receptor source: a female donor with Graves disease.

The V gene is TRBV5-1, the J gene TRBJ1-1; D is unclear. The CDR3 has 15 amino acids. Deletions cut 4 bases from V and 0 bases from J, with 13 bases between. The germline V gene has CDR1 SGHRS and CDR2 YFSETQ. CDR3 nucleotides: TGCGCCAGCAGCCCCCTCCTCCAGCTGAACACTGAAGCTTTCTTT. Its protein product is CASSPLLQLNTEAFF.

This clonotype occurred many times. The V and J genes are TRBV12-3 or TRBV12-4 and TRBJ2-2, with a tentative D call TRBD2 (6 bases). This CDR3 has 14 residues. The V end lost 6 bases, the J end lost 4 bases, and 12 bases lay between the germline ends. The DNA of the CDR3 is TGTGCCAGCAGCCCCGTCGGGGGCACCGGGGAGCTGTTTTTT. This sequence encodes CASSPVGGTGELFF.

Concerning this clonotype itself: Just one base apart from a much larger clone, this may be a read error. The chain is built from TRBV25-1 and TRBJ1-1; D gene uncertain. The CDR3 is 15 residues long. V was cut by 4 bases and J by 4 bases, with 16 bases left in between. Germline V gives CDR1 MGHDK, CDR2 SYGVNS. This CDR3 reads CASSAGRGLGTEAFF. CDR3 DNA: TGTGCCAGCAGTGCCGGTCGGGGTTTGGGCACTGAAGCTTTCTTT.

This chain joins TRBV2 and TRBJ1-2; a weak D match, TRBD1 (5 bases). The CDR3 extends over 14 amino acids. The V gene's germline CDR1 is SNHLY and CDR2 FYNNEI. Deletions cut 3 bases from V and 8 bases from J, with 16 bases between. This CDR3 is CASSDQPLGDGYTF. CDR3 bases: TGTGCCAGCAGTGATCAACCACTAGGGGACGGCTACACCTTC.

The rearrangement links TRBV28 to TRBJ2-1; the match to TRBD1 covers 7 bases. Per the germline V gene, CDR1 is MDHEN and CDR2 is SYDVKM. The CDR3 covers 15 residues. With 6 bases clipped from V and 1 base from J, the junction kept 6 bases outside the gene matches. The CDR3, as DNA: TGTGCCAGCAGGATACAGGGGCTATCCTACAATGAGCAGTTCTTC. It yields the protein CASRIQGLSYNEQFF.

The V and J genes are TRBV5-1 and TRBJ1-6; 10 bases match TRBD1. After removal of 4 bases from V and 9 bases from J, the junction contained 7 bases not matched to a gene. The CDR3 spans 15 residues. Germline CDR1 SGHRS, CDR2 YFSETQ. The CDR3 DNA sequence: TGCGCCAGCAGCCAGGGGACAGGGGTCGGTTCACCCCTCCACTTT. This sequence encodes CASSQGTGVGSPLHF.

Ten or more counts support this clonotype. This chain links TRBV6-1 with TRBJ1-1; 7 bases are a match to TRBD1. Germline trimming cut 6 bases from V and 1 base from J; bases unmatched to any gene: 8. Looked up from germline, CDR1 is MNHNS and CDR2 is SASEGT. This CDR3 is 15 amino acids long. The DNA of the CDR3 is TGTGCCAGCAGCCTCGGACAGGCGACGAACACTGAAGCTTTCTTT. Encoded protein: CASSLGQATNTEAFF.

Ten or more counts support this clonotype. The V call is TRBV18, the J call TRBJ2-3, with D unresolved. The germline gives CDR1 KGHSH, CDR2 LQKENI. V was trimmed by 3 bases and J by 5 bases, leaving 9 bases between them. This CDR3 spans 13 amino acids. Here the CDR3 DNA reads TGTGCCAGCTCACCTAATAGAGGAGATACGCAGTATTTT. Translated: CASSPNRGDTQYF.

This clonotype was seen ten or more times. J is TRBJ1-2 and V is TRBV28, with D uncertain. Germline values: CDR1 MDHEN, CDR2 SYDVKM. This CDR3 has 12 amino acids. V gave up 3 bases and J gave up 5 bases, with 7 bases separating them. Here the CDR3 reads CASSFAGYGYTF. As DNA, the CDR3 is TGTGCCAGCAGTTTTGCCGGATATGGCTACACCTTC.

This clonotype showed up many times. V is TRBV10-3 and J is TRBJ1-1, with TRBD1 matching over 8 bases. Germline assignment: CDR1 ENHRY and CDR2 SYGVKD. Germline trimming cut 6 bases from V and 10 bases from J; bases unmatched to any gene: 22. This CDR3 contains 17 residues. The CDR3 DNA follows: TGTGCCATCAGCCGAGGAAGTCTAAATACAGGGGGGCTGACAGCTTTCTTT. Translated: CAISRGSLNTGGLTAFF.

This chain links TRBV18 with TRBJ1-1; no clear D gene. CDR1 and CDR2 (germline): KGHSH, LQKENI. The CDR3 has 14 amino acids. Trimming pared 3 bases from V and 4 bases from J, leaving 12 bases between. The CDR3 DNA is TGTGCCAGCTCACCTAGGACGGTGATCACTGAAGCTTTCTTT. Its protein product is CASSPRTVITEAFF.

In this sample, this clonotype turned up many times. The chain links TRBV19 to TRBJ2-7; D gene uncertain. Germline assignment: CDR1 LNHDA and CDR2 SQIVND (reference sequence). This CDR3 is 17 amino acids long. V was clipped by 2 bases and J by 5 bases, with 22 bases between them. The CDR3 here is CASSIILGSTENNEQYF. For the CDR3, the DNA is TGTGCCAGTAGTATAATACTGGGGTCGACGGAGAACAACGAGCAGTACTTC.

This clonotype was seen ten or more times. The gene calls are TRBV6-2 or TRBV6-3 and TRBJ2-7, with TRBD2 as a possible D gene (7 bases). The CDR3 covers 14 residues. Trimming took 4 bases from V and 2 from J, leaving 12 bases between them. Germline V CDR1 and CDR2: MNHEY, SVGEGT. The CDR3 DNA reads as TGTGCCAGCAGTTGGGGAGGGGGTACCTACGAGCAGTACTTC. It is translated as CASSWGGGTYEQYF.

This clonotype was observed many times. This rearrangement joins TRBV6-1 to TRBJ2-7; D tentatively reads TRBD1 or TRBD2 (6 bases each). CDR1 and CDR2 from the germline V gene are MNHNS and SASEGT. The CDR3 extends over 16 amino acids. Trimming took 6 bases from V and 7 from J, leaving 25 bases between them. The CDR3 bases are TGTGCCAGCAGCCCTCGGGGGCGGACACCAACGGGGGAGCAGTACTTC. It translates to CASSPRGRTPTGEQYF.

This clonotype was counted between two and nine times. This chain's CDR3 is CASSLQGLKVDEQYF. The CDR3 region has the DNA TGCGCCAGCAGCTTACAGGGCCTTAAGGTCGACGAGCAGTACTTC. The chain joins TRBV5-1 to TRBJ2-7; TRBD1 might be the D (6 bases). V was pared by 2 bases and J by 5 bases, with 17 bases between. This CDR3 has 15 amino acids. Germline V lookup: CDR1 SGHRS, CDR2 YFSETQ.

This clonotype was observed at least ten times. V and J are TRBV28 and TRBJ2-7, with D perhaps TRBD1 (6 bases). Trimming removed 8 bases from V and 2 bases from J, with 16 bases in between. The CDR3 has 14 amino acids. The V gene's germline CDR1 is MDHEN and CDR2 SYDVKM. The CDR3 protein is CASGLSTGAYEQYF. As DNA, the CDR3 is TGTGCCAGCGGCCTCTCGACAGGCGCCTACGAGCAGTACTTC.

This clonotype was seen repeatedly, ten times or more. The chain couples TRBV6-1 to TRBJ1-6, with D tentatively TRBD1 (6 bases). The V end was cut by 5 bases, the J end by 5 bases, with 16 bases between. Germline V gives CDR1 MNHNS, CDR2 SASEGT. The CDR3 totals 16 residues. The CDR3 coding sequence is TGTGCCAGCAGTAAAAACCCGGGACACCATAATTCACCCCTCCACTTT. Translation: CASSKNPGHHNSPLHF.

This clonotype has a handful of counts. This rearrangement joins TRBV12-3 or TRBV12-4 to TRBJ2-3; no clear D gene. V was clipped by 3 bases and J by 2 bases, with 9 bases between them. There are 14 residues in the CDR3. In DNA, the CDR3 is TGTGCCAGCAGTTTGGAGCCGTACACAGATACGCAGTATTTT. This encodes CASSLEPYTDTQYF.

This clonotype was detected only a few times. V gene TRBV27 combines with J gene TRBJ1-3, with D tentatively TRBD1 (6 bases). Germline V gene data show CDR1 as MNHEY and CDR2 as SMNVEV (reference sequence). V shed 6 bases and J shed 0 bases, with 12 bases lying between them. The CDR3 length is 15 residues. CDR3 DNA sequence: TGTGCCAGCAGACGCGACAGGAGCTCTGGAAACACCATATATTTT. This sequence encodes CASRRDRSSGNTIYF.

This clonotype has a count of ten or more. This chain links TRBV18 with TRBJ1-4; D uncertain. The CDR3 runs 13 residues. Germline V lookup: CDR1 KGHSH, CDR2 LQKENI. V was cut by 3 bases and J by 9 bases, with 11 bases left in between. CDR3 in amino acids: CASSPDGRQKLFF. DNA of the CDR3: TGTGCCAGCTCACCGGACGGACGTCAAAAACTGTTTTTT. Filled out from reference TRBV18 and TRBJ1-4, the complete variable domain reads NAGVMQNPRHLVRRRGQEARLRCSPMKGHSHVYWYRQLPEEGLKFMVYLQKENIIDESGMPKERFSAEFPKEGPSILRIQQVVRGDSAAYFCASSPDGRQKLFFGSGTQLSVL.

The chain links TRBV20-1 to TRBJ1-2; 9 nucleotides align to TRBD1. Trimming at V came to 2 bases and at J to 7 bases, leaving 5 bases not matched to a gene. The CDR3 has 13 residues. Germline lookup yields CDR1 DFQATT and CDR2 SNEGSKA (reference sequence). The CDR3 DNA sequence: TGCAGTGCTAGACAACAGGGGGCGCGTGGCTACACCTTC. Encoded protein: CSARQQGARGYTF.

V is TRBV6-1 and J is TRBJ1-3, with D unresolved. V was cut by 5 bases and J by 0 bases, with 11 bases left in between. Germline CDR1 reads MNHNS; CDR2 reads SASEGT. The CDR3 runs to 15 residues. CDR3: CASSLGVISGNTIYF. The CDR3 DNA is TGTGCCAGCAGTCTTGGGGTTATCTCTGGAAACACCATATATTTT.

The V gene is TRBV7-9, the J gene TRBJ2-1; D remains ambiguous. CDR3 length equals 12 residues. The ends were cut back, 5 bases at V and 2 bases at J, with 4 bases in the middle. Looked up from germline, CDR1 is SEHNR and CDR2 is FQNEAQ (reference sequence). The CDR3 spells CASSATYNEQFF. The CDR3 bases are TGTGCCAGCAGCGCCACCTACAATGAGCAGTTCTTC.

The CDR3 DNA sequence: TGTGCAAGCGGAGGCGGCGACTATGGCTACACCTTC. Its translation is CASGGGDYGYTF. The genes are TRBV28 and TRBJ1-2; D ambiguous. Germline CDR1 is MDHEN and CDR2 is SYDVKM. This CDR3 has 12 amino acids.

The genes are TRBV29-1 and TRBJ1-4, with 11 positions matching TRBD1. This CDR3 has 14 residues. Per the germline V gene, CDR1 is SQVTM and CDR2 is ANQGSEA. V lost 3 bases to trimming and J lost 7 bases; unmatched junction nucleotides: 4. The CDR3 bases are TGCAGCGTTGATATCGGGACAGGGGGTGAAAAACTGTTTTTT. It codes for CSVDIGTGGEKLFF.

There are many counts of this clonotype. The rearrangement links TRBV25-1 to TRBJ2-4; D is perhaps TRBD2 (5 bases). This CDR3 is 14 amino acids long. Germline-derived CDR1 and CDR2 are MGHDK and SYGVNS. The V end lost 4 bases, the J end lost 9 bases, and 16 bases lay between the germline ends. In DNA, the CDR3 is TGTGCCAGCAGTGCCTACTCCCCGGGGAGCATTCAGTACTTC. This codes for CASSAYSPGSIQYF. The entire variable domain, with the rest obtained from reference TRBV25-1 and TRBJ2-4, is as follows: EADIYQTPRYLVIGTGKKITLECSQTMGHDKMYWYQQDPGMELHLIHYSYGVNSTEKGDLSSESTVSRIRTEHFPLTLESARPSHTSQYLCASSAYSPGSIQYFGAGTRLSVL.

As for this clonotype: It is likely a read error: a sequence one base away is far more abundant. This sequence joins TRBV2 and TRBJ2-7; TRBD2 aligns across 13 bases. The CDR3 totals 13 residues. Germline trimming cut 6 bases from V and 6 bases from J; bases unmatched to any gene: 2. Looked up from germline, CDR1 is SNHLY and CDR2 is FYNNEI. The CDR3 loop is CASRGLAGFEQYF. As DNA, the CDR3 is TGTGCCAGCAGGGGACTAGCGGGGTTCGAGCAGTACTTC.

This clonotype was counted many times. V usage is TRBV2 and J usage is TRBJ1-2; D unclear. Trimming took 4 bases from V and 3 from J, leaving 21 bases between them. Germline V gene sequence: CDR1 SNHLY, CDR2 FYNNEI. CDR3 length: 17 residues. This chain's CDR3 is CASSARIRAAKDYGYTF. The CDR3 region has the DNA TGTGCCAGCAGTGCCAGGATCCGGGCGGCTAAAGACTATGGCTACACCTTC.

This clonotype was detected only a few times. An end of the junction differs from the germline gene, which may be a read error. V usage is TRBV18 and J usage is TRBJ2-4, with 7 positions matching TRBD1. CDR1 KGHSH and CDR2 LQKENI come from the germline V gene. CDR3 length equals 19 residues. The CDR3 DNA is TGTGCCAGCTCGCCACGCCGTCAACAGGGGACGATAGCCAAAAACATTCAGTACTTC. It yields the protein CASSPRRQQGTIAKNIQYF.

The chain combines TRBV30 with TRBJ2-4, with D perhaps being TRBD1 or TRBD2 (7 bases each). Germline V gene lookup returns CDR1 GTSNPN and CDR2 SVGIG (reference sequence). There are 13 residues in the CDR3. V gave up 2 bases and J gave up 5 bases, with 10 bases separating them. The CDR3 nucleotides read TGTGCCTGGAGTCAGGGGGGGGAAAACATTCAGTACTTC. Protein: CAWSQGGENIQYF. Filled out from reference TRBV30 and TRBJ2-4, the complete variable domain reads SQTIHQWPATLVQPVGSPLSLECTVEGTSNPNLYWYRQAAGRGLQLLFYSVGIGQISSEVPQNLSASRPQDRQFILSSKKLLLSDSGFYLCAWSQGGENIQYFGAGTRLSVL.

At least ten counts were recorded for this clonotype. The chain combines TRBV6-1 with TRBJ2-7, with 9 bases identical to TRBD2. CDR1 MNHNS and CDR2 SASEGT come from the germline V gene. The CDR3 has 15 amino acids. With 5 bases clipped from V and 5 bases from J, the junction kept 10 bases outside the gene matches. CDR3 region: CASSSIAGGVDEQYF. CDR3 nucleotides: TGTGCCAGCAGTAGTATTGCGGGAGGGGTCGACGAGCAGTACTTC.

This clonotype has a count of ten or more. The CDR3 sequence is CSASKLGRRFGKLFF. The CDR3 nucleotides read TGCAGTGCTAGCAAACTAGGGCGTCGTTTTGGAAAACTGTTTTTT. The rearrangement uses TRBV20-1 and TRBJ1-4, with D hard to call. Trimming shortened V by 3 bases and J by 10 bases, and 21 bases separated the two germline ends. Germline-derived CDR1 and CDR2 are DFQATT and SNEGSKA (reference sequence). This CDR3 region has 15 residues.